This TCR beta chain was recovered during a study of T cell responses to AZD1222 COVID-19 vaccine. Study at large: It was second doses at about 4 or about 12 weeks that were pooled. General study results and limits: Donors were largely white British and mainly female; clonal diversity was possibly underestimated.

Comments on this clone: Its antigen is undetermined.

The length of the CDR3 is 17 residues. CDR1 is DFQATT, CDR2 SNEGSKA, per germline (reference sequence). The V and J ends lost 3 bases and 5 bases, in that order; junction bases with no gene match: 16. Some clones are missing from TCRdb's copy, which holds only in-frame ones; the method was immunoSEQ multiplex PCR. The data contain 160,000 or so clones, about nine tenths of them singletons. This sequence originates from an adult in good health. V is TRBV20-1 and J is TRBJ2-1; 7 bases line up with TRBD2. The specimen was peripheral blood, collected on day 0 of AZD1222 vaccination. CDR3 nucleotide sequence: TGCAGTGCTAGTGAAGGGGATAGGCTAGCGGAAAACAATGAGCAGTTCTTC. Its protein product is CSASEGDRLAENNEQFF.